This T cell receptor beta chain came from a study of T cells expressing NK-cell markers. One entry per CDR3 protein, without DNA, is what TCRdb gives after re-calling the 5' RACE reads. The table lists a few hundred thousand distinct CDR3 sequences. The CDR3 is made up of 13 amino acids. Per the germline V gene, CDR1 is LGHDT and CDR2 is YNNKEL (reference sequence). The chain employs TRBV3-1 and TRBJ2-5; with no DNA, the TCRdb D assignment of TRBD1 cannot be verified. This receptor was obtained from a man aged 18-75 years in good health. Sequencing used blood T cells: a sorted CD56 or NKG2C T cell subset, CD4+ or CD8+ T cells, or bulk PBMC T cells (not recorded which). CDR3 region: CASSRDGSATQYF.